The present T cell receptor (beta chain) was sequenced within a study of blood T cell repertoires in COVID-19. Method: immunoSEQ multiplex PCR; TCRdb's copy keeps in-frame clones and lacks some. The table shows around 220,000 clones, with about 90% occurring only once. Trimming removed 8 bases from V and 11 bases from J, with 12 bases in between. Germline assignment: CDR1 MNHEY and CDR2 SVGAGI. The length of the CDR3 is 11 residues. The material sequenced was peripheral blood. This clonotype originated in a man between 40 and 49 years old with active or convalescent COVID-19. The chain has TRBV6-5 and TRBJ1-4, with unresolved D. The CDR3, as DNA: TGTGCCAGCGCCGATAGTGGTAAACTGTTTTTT. Residues: CASADSGKLFF.